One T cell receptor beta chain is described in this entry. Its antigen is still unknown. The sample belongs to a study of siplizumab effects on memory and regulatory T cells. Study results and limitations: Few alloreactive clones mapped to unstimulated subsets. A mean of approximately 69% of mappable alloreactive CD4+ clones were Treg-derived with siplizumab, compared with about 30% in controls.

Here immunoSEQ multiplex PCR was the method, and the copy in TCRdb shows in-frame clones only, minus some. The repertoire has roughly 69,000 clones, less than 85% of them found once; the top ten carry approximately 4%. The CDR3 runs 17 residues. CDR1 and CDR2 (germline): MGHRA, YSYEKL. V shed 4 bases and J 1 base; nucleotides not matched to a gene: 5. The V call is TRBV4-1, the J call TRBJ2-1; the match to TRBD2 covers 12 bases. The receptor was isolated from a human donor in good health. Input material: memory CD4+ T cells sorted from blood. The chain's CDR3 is CASSRGGLAGSYNEQFF. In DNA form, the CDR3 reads TGCGCCAGCAGCCGGGGAGGACTAGCGGGATCCTACAATGAGCAGTTCTTC.